The rows below give T cell receptor beta chains drawn from one sample of a study of cytomegalovirus exposure and HLA in healthy donors. Method: immunoSEQ multiplex PCR; TCRdb's copy keeps in-frame clones and lacks some. This table holds approximately 300,000 clones, 75% to 90% found once. Sequencing input: PBMCs. These receptor sequences come from a girl aged 2-10 years in good health and CMV-seronegative. CDR3s include the opening cysteine and the closing phenylalanine or tryptophan. Fields, in order: D gene, clone size, V gene, J gene, CDR3 protein, CDR3 DNA. D genes are given only for firm matches. Some rows mark clone size as missing; the rest say once, few, many or name a class of expanded clone.

D: -; size: few; V: TRBV6-5; J: TRBJ2-3; CDR3: CASSPTRGATDTQYF; DNA: TGTGCCAGCAGTCCCACCCGGGGGGCCACAGATACGCAGTATTTT
D: -; size: -; V: TRBV6-1; J: TRBJ1-1; CDR3: CASSELDRRNTEAFF; DNA: TGTGCCAGCAGTGAATTAGACAGGCGAAACACTGAAGCTTTCTTT
D: -; size: -; V: TRBV27; J: TRBJ1-6; CDR3: CASSSELGGSYNSPLHF; DNA: TGTGCCAGCAGCTCGGAGCTCGGGGGGAGCTATAATTCACCCCTCCACTTT
D: TRBD2; size: -; V: TRBV6-1; J: TRBJ2-7; CDR3: CASRVGGSSYEQYF; DNA: TGTGCCAGCAGGGTCGGGGGGAGCTCCTACGAGCAGTACTTC
D: -; size: -; V: TRBV21-1; J: TRBJ2-2; CDR3: CAHSRLAAGELFF; DNA: TGTGCCCACTCAAGGCTAGCGGCCGGGGAGCTGTTTTTT
D: -; size: once; V: TRBV28; J: TRBJ1-4; CDR3: CASSLTGTNEKLFF; DNA: TGTGCCAGCAGCCTGACAGGAACTAATGAAAAACTGTTTTTT
D: -; size: few; V: TRBV6-4; J: TRBJ2-1; CDR3: CASSTRGNNEQFF; DNA: TGTGCCAGCAGCACGCGCGGGAACAATGAGCAGTTCTTC
D: TRBD1; size: once; V: TRBV6-1; J: TRBJ1-5; CDR3: CASSEAGGGQPQHF; DNA: TGTGCCAGCAGTGAAGCAGGGGGCGGGCAGCCCCAGCATTTT
D: -; size: -; V: TRBV5-6; J: TRBJ2-3; CDR3: CASSLLSGRSTDTQYF; DNA: TGTGCCAGCAGCTTGTTGTCAGGCCGAAGCACGGATACGCAGTATTTT
D: -; size: once; V: TRBV7-6; J: TRBJ2-1; CDR3: CASSSPDEQFF; DNA: TGTGCCAGCAGCTCCCCGGATGAGCAGTTCTTC
D: TRBD1; size: -; V: TRBV13; J: TRBJ2-6; CDR3: CASSLRQGASFSGANVLTF; DNA: TGTGCCAGCAGCTTGAGACAGGGGGCGAGTTTCTCTGGGGCCAACGTCCTGACTTTC
D: TRBD2; size: -; V: TRBV4-1; J: TRBJ2-3; CDR3: CASSSPARGSADTQYF; DNA: TGCGCCAGCAGCTCCCCAGCGCGGGGGTCCGCAGATACGCAGTATTTT
D: TRBD2; size: -; V: TRBV6-1; J: TRBJ2-7; CDR3: CASSEISGSAYEQYF; DNA: TGTGCCAGCAGTGAAATAAGCGGGAGTGCATACGAGCAGTACTTC
D: -; size: -; V: TRBV6-5; J: TRBJ1-6; CDR3: CASSYYPRNNSPLHF; DNA: TGTGCCAGCAGTTACTATCCGAGGAATAATTCACCCCTCCACTTT
D: -; size: -; V: TRBV9; J: TRBJ2-7; CDR3: CASSPRVSGHEQYF; DNA: TGTGCCAGCAGCCCCCGCGTCAGCGGCCACGAGCAGTACTTC
D: -; size: -; V: TRBV5-4; J: TRBJ1-1; CDR3: CASSLNLGDTEAFF; DNA: TGTGCCAGCAGCCTCAACCTAGGAGACACTGAAGCTTTCTTT
D: -; size: few; V: TRBV28; J: TRBJ2-7; CDR3: CASNPDLGAEQYF; DNA: TGTGCCAGCAACCCTGATCTGGGAGCCGAGCAGTACTTC
D: TRBD2; size: -; V: TRBV10-3; J: TRBJ2-1; CDR3: CAIRGLAINEQFF; DNA: TGTGCCATCAGAGGACTAGCGATTAATGAGCAGTTCTTC
D: -; size: -; V: TRBV6-1; J: TRBJ1-3; CDR3: CASSASGLRPGNTIYF; DNA: TGTGCCAGCAGTGCTAGTGGGTTGCGGCCTGGAAACACCATATATTTT
D: TRBD2; size: -; V: TRBV9; J: TRBJ2-5; CDR3: CASSRNGGSRETQYF; DNA: TGTGCCAGCAGCAGAAACGGCGGGAGTCGTGAGACCCAGTACTTC
D: -; size: -; V: TRBV14; J: TRBJ1-6; CDR3: CASSRGWQGGGISYNSPLHF; DNA: TGTGCCAGCAGCCGTGGATGGCAGGGAGGCGGGATATCGTATAATTCACCCCTCCACTTT
D: -; size: -; V: TRBV30; J: TRBJ2-3; CDR3: CAWSPTGDTQYF; DNA: TGTGCCTGGAGTCCCACAGGAGATACGCAGTATTTT
D: -; size: -; V: TRBV18; J: TRBJ2-7; CDR3: CASSLTTTPAYEQYF; DNA: TGTGCCAGCTCACTCACCACCACTCCGGCCTACGAGCAGTACTTC
D: TRBD1; size: -; V: TRBV30; J: TRBJ2-6; CDR3: CAWSGQGESGANVLTF; DNA: TGTGCCTGGAGCGGACAGGGAGAATCTGGGGCCAACGTCCTGACTTTC
D: -; size: -; V: TRBV2; J: TRBJ2-7; CDR3: CASMDREGSYEQYF; DNA: TGTGCCAGCATGGACAGGGAGGGCTCCTACGAGCAGTACTTC
D: TRBD1; size: -; V: TRBV19; J: TRBJ2-1; CDR3: CASSPDRGNEQFF; DNA: TGTGCCAGTAGTCCGGACAGGGGGAATGAGCAGTTCTTC
D: -; size: -; V: TRBV7-9; J: TRBJ1-2; CDR3: CSSSLAESASYGYTF; DNA: TGTTCCAGCAGCTTAGCGGAGTCGGCATCCTATGGCTACACCTTC
D: -; size: -; V: TRBV25-1; J: TRBJ2-1; CDR3: CASSGGQITQTEQFF; DNA: TGTGCCAGCAGTGGAGGACAAATAACACAGACGGAGCAGTTCTTC
D: TRBD2; size: -; V: TRBV7-3; J: TRBJ2-3; CDR3: CASAPGIAGESSTDTQYF; DNA: TGTGCCAGCGCCCCTGGGATAGCGGGGGAATCTAGCACAGATACGCAGTATTTT
D: TRBD2; size: -; V: TRBV5-6; J: TRBJ2-3; CDR3: CASRNSGTSSTDTQYF; DNA: TGTGCCAGCAGAAACTCCGGGACTAGCTCAACAGATACGCAGTATTTT
D: -; size: once; V: TRBV28; J: TRBJ1-2; CDR3: CASSSHTGFNGYTF; DNA: TGTGCCAGCAGTTCCCATACAGGGTTTAATGGCTACACCTTC
D: TRBD2; size: few; V: TRBV5-1; J: TRBJ2-5; CDR3: CASSLLAGGQETQYF; DNA: TGCGCCAGCAGCCTATTAGCGGGGGGGCAAGAGACCCAGTACTTC
D: TRBD1; size: -; V: TRBV11-2; J: TRBJ2-7; CDR3: CASSLSTGESYEQYF; DNA: TGTGCCAGCAGCTTATCGACAGGGGAAAGCTACGAGCAGTACTTC
D: -; size: -; V: TRBV10-2; J: TRBJ2-2; CDR3: CASLNRAGRTGELFF; DNA: TGCGCCAGCCTTAATCGAGCGGGCCGCACCGGGGAGCTGTTTTTT
D: -; size: -; V: TRBV5-1; J: TRBJ1-2; CDR3: CASSAEDLRYGYTF; DNA: TGCGCCAGCAGCGCGGAGGACCTGAGGTATGGCTACACCTTC
D: TRBD1; size: -; V: TRBV5-1; J: TRBJ2-5; CDR3: CASSFNPGQAFQETQYF; DNA: TGCGCCAGCAGCTTTAATCCGGGACAGGCGTTCCAAGAGACCCAGTACTTC
D: TRBD1; size: -; V: TRBV28; J: TRBJ2-7; CDR3: CASSWDRVTYEQYF; DNA: TGTGCCAGCAGTTGGGACAGGGTTACCTACGAGCAGTACTTC
D: -; size: -; V: TRBV9; J: TRBJ2-3; CDR3: CASRGGRGSTDTQYF; DNA: TGTGCCAGCAGGGGTGGGAGAGGGAGCACAGATACGCAGTATTTT
D: -; size: -; V: TRBV10-3; J: TRBJ2-7; CDR3: CAISEPPDYYEQYF; DNA: TGTGCCATCAGTGAGCCGCCTGATTACTACGAGCAGTACTTC
D: TRBD1; size: -; V: TRBV9; J: TRBJ1-5; CDR3: CASSVDRGGLHGNQPQHF; DNA: TGTGCCAGCAGCGTAGACAGGGGGGGCCTGCATGGCAATCAGCCCCAGCATTTT
D: -; size: few; V: TRBV5-1; J: TRBJ1-2; CDR3: CASSLWGGITNYGYTF; DNA: TGCGCCAGCAGCTTGTGGGGGGGAATAACTAACTATGGCTACACCTTC
D: -; size: -; V: TRBV7-8; J: TRBJ2-5; CDR3: CASSLFGGRETQYF; DNA: TGTGCCAGCAGCTTATTTGGAGGGCGAGAGACCCAGTACTTC
D: -; size: once; V: TRBV29-1; J: TRBJ1-1; CDR3: CSVRGFAEAFF; DNA: TGCAGCGTCAGGGGATTTGCTGAAGCTTTCTTT
D: TRBD2; size: -; V: TRBV9; J: TRBJ2-1; CDR3: CASSVSSGRPRWGGEQFF; DNA: TGTGCCAGCAGCGTTTCTAGCGGGAGACCCCGGTGGGGTGGTGAGCAGTTCTTC
D: -; size: -; V: TRBV6-4; J: TRBJ2-2; CDR3: CASPGWRGQCTGELFF; DNA: TGTGCCAGTCCCGGATGGCGGGGGCAGTGCACCGGGGAGCTGTTTTTT